Listed below are T cell receptor beta chains from one sample, sequenced in a study of T-cell memory formation after mild COVID-19. A single record per CDR3 protein comes from TCRdb applying MiXCR to the 5' RACE reads. The table shows roughly 40,000 distinct CDR3 sequences, with around 6.1% occurring only once. Input material: PBMCs or a T cell subset sorted from them (not recorded which). These receptors originate from an adult who had mild COVID-19 (a few samples of this study predate the infection). Cell type and time point are not known. The CDR3 runs from the conserved cysteine through the conserved F or W. The D gene is left open where the match is weak. Size is omitted from some rows. Given values are once, few, many or a class for expanded clones.

>NA|many|TRBV3-1|TRBJ2-1
TGTGCCAGCAGCCGGACCTCGGGACCCTACAATGAGCAGTTCTTC
CASSRTSGPYNEQFF
>NA|many|TRBV7-9|TRBJ2-1
TGTGCCAGCAGCTTGACTAGGGGTCCCTACAATGAGCAGTTCTTC
CASSLTRGPYNEQFF
>NA|many|TRBV3-1|TRBJ2-3
TGTGCCAGCAGCCAAAGGCGAACGGCGGCAAGCACAGATACGCAGTATTTT
CASSQRRTAASTDTQYF
>NA|many|TRBV11-1|TRBJ2-3
TGTGCCAGCAGCCCCGGGTCCCTCGGGACAGATACGCAGTATTTT
CASSPGSLGTDTQYF
>NA|NA|TRBV24-1|TRBJ2-5
TGTGCCACCAGTGGGTTCTTCGGAGAGACCCAGTACTTC
CATSGFFGETQYF
>TRBD2|many|TRBV11-2|TRBJ2-3
TGTGCCAGCAGCCAACTAGCGGGACGGGCCTATCGCACAGATACGCAGTATTTT
CASSQLAGRAYRTDTQYF
>NA|many|TRBV5-1|TRBJ1-2
TGCGCCAGCAGCTTGGTCTCGGACTATGGCTACACCTTC
CASSLVSDYGYTF
>TRBD1|NA|TRBV5-1|TRBJ2-7
TGCGCCAGCAGCTTGGCGGACAGGATCAGGCAGTACTTC
CASSLADRIRQYF
>NA|many|TRBV20-1|TRBJ2-3
TGCAGTGCTAGCGGGGGCTCAATCACAGATACGCAGTATTTT
CSASGGSITDTQYF
>NA|few|TRBV4-3|TRBJ2-7
TGCGCCAGCAGCCAAGATTCGGGGCAGGGTGGGCAGTACTTC
CASSQDSGQGGQYF
>NA|few|TRBV10-3|TRBJ1-6
TGTGCCATCAGTGGAGGGGAGAGCTCCTATAATTCACCCCTCCACTTT
CAISGGESSYNSPLHF
>NA|few|TRBV10-3|TRBJ1-2
TGTGCCATCAGTGACCCCCCTAGTGCGGTTTATGGCTACACCTTC
CAISDPPSAVYGYTF
>NA|many|TRBV29-1|TRBJ2-1
TGCAGCGTTGCTGGATCAGGATACTACAATGAGCAGTTCTTC
CSVAGSGYYNEQFF
>TRBD1|many|TRBV27|TRBJ2-1
TGTGCCAGCAGTACCCCGGGACAGGGGGGGAATGAGCAGTTCTTC
CASSTPGQGGNEQFF
>NA|NA|TRBV6-5|TRBJ1-2
TGTGCCAGCAGTTACTTATCCGCACAGGGACCCGGGGGGTATGGCTACACCTTC
CASSYLSAQGPGGYGYTF
>NA|many|TRBV7-2|TRBJ1-3
TGTGCCAGCAGCTTAGCGCAGGGAAACACCATATATTTT
CASSLAQGNTIYF
>NA|few|TRBV29-1|TRBJ1-2
TGCAGCGCTGGGGACCCTAGTCAGGCCTATGGCTACACCTTC
CSAGDPSQAYGYTF
>NA|NA|TRBV5-8|TRBJ1-5
TGTGCCAGCAGCGTGCAGTACAATCAGCCCCAGCATTTT
CASSVQYNQPQHF
>TRBD1|NA|TRBV28|TRBJ1-5
TGTGCCAGCAGCTTCCGGGACAGACTCAATCAGCCCCAGCATTTT
CASSFRDRLNQPQHF
>NA|many|TRBV5-1|TRBJ1-1
TGCGCCAGCAGCTTGGATGCACACAACATGAACACTGAAGCTTTCTTT
CASSLDAHNMNTEAFF
>NA|NA|TRBV15|TRBJ1-1
TGTGCCACCAGCATGGACTTGCGGAACACTGAAGCTTTCTTT
CATSMDLRNTEAFF
>TRBD1|few|TRBV11-2|TRBJ1-1
TGTGCCAGCAGCCATAGGAGGGGGCTCAACACTGAAGCTTTCTTT
CASSHRRGLNTEAFF
>NA|many|TRBV7-8|TRBJ2-2
TGTGCCAGCAGCTTAGCGGGGGTGAACACCGGGGAGCTGTTTTTT
CASSLAGVNTGELFF
>NA|NA|TRBV16|TRBJ1-1
TGTGCCAGCAGCCAACTAAGGCAGTCTAATGAAGCTTTCTTT
CASSQLRQSNEAFF
>TRBD2|few|TRBV30|TRBJ2-5
TGTGCCTGGAGTGTTGGGAGCGGGGGGGCGGAGACCCAGTACTTC
CAWSVGSGGAETQYF
>NA|few|TRBV11-3|TRBJ1-2
TGTGCCAGCAGCTTAGACGGGACAAGCTATGGCTACACCTTC
CASSLDGTSYGYTF
>NA|many|TRBV7-9|TRBJ2-7
TGTGCCAGCAGCTTCGGTCCCAGGACTCCCTCCTACGAGCAGTACTTC
CASSFGPRTPSYEQYF
>NA|many|TRBV7-2|TRBJ1-1
TGTGCCAGCAGCTTATCCAATCAATGGAACACTGAAGCTTTCTTT
CASSLSNQWNTEAFF
>TRBD2|many|TRBV12-3/TRBV12-4|TRBJ2-3
TGTGCCAGCAGTTTCGCGGGGGGTATCACAGATACGCAGTATTTT
CASSFAGGITDTQYF
>NA|many|TRBV5-1|TRBJ2-2
TGCGCCAGCAGCGGCAGGGCCGGGAACACCGGGGAGCTGTTTTTT
CASSGRAGNTGELFF
>TRBD2|NA|TRBV5-1|TRBJ2-1
TGCGCCAGCAGCGCCCGGACTAGCGGGAGCCCTTTCTACAATGAGCAGTTCTTC
CASSARTSGSPFYNEQFF
>TRBD1|many|TRBV5-1|TRBJ2-1
TGCGCCAGCAGCTTGGGGGACAGTGTAGATGAGCAGTTCTTC
CASSLGDSVDEQFF
>TRBD2|many|TRBV15|TRBJ2-2
TGTGCCACCAGGGTGGTAGCGGGCACCGGGGAGCTGTTTTTT
CATRVVAGTGELFF
>NA|many|TRBV12-3/TRBV12-4|TRBJ1-5
TGTGCCAGCAGTTTGATCGGGTCCCAGCATTTT
CASSLIGSQHF
>NA|many|TRBV12-3/TRBV12-4|TRBJ2-2
TGTGCCAGCAGATTAGACGGGGCCGGGGAGCTGTTTTTT
CASRLDGAGELFF
>TRBD1|NA|TRBV6-5|TRBJ1-1
TGTGCCAGCAGACCAACAGGGGGCACTGAAGCTTTCTTT
CASRPTGGTEAFF